A selection of T cell receptor beta chains follows, all from one sample in a study of blood T cell repertoires in COVID-19. TCRdb keeps only in-frame clones here, not all; method: immunoSEQ multiplex PCR. Found here are around 94,000 clones, almost 85% of them singletons; the top ten hold about 9.9%. The source material was peripheral blood. The receptors shown here come from a man aged 35-49 years with active or convalescent COVID-19. Each CDR3 is given with its conserved first and last residue. The order of the fields is CDR3 protein, CDR3 DNA, D gene, J gene, clone size, V gene. A D gene is named only where the DNA matches it firmly. Part of the rows lack a size; the others show once, few, many or a class for expanded clones.

CASSSGWNQPQHF	TGTGCCAGCAGCTCCGGGTGGAATCAGCCCCAGCATTTT	-	TRBJ1-5	-	TRBV7-3
CASSLVQSSYEQYF	TGCGCCAGCAGCTTGGTTCAGTCTTCCTACGAGCAGTACTTC	-	TRBJ2-7	-	TRBV5-1
CASSVVGSGVTDTQYF	TGTGCCAGCAGCGTAGTAGGAAGCGGGGTCACAGATACGCAGTATTTT	TRBD2	TRBJ2-3	-	TRBV9
CASSLRQSNTEAFF	TGTGCCAGTAGTCTTCGACAGTCGAACACTGAAGCTTTCTTT	-	TRBJ1-1	-	TRBV19
CASSPPLLAHQGNEQYF	TGTGCCAGCTCACCACCGCTACTCGCCCATCAGGGTAACGAGCAGTACTTC	-	TRBJ2-7	once	TRBV18
CASSFRRGGGDTQYF	TGTGCCAGCAGTTTTCGGCGGGGGGGCGGTGATACGCAGTATTTT	TRBD2	TRBJ2-3	few	TRBV27
CASSPDRTTESYTF	TGTGCCAGCTCACCAGACAGAACGACTGAGAGCTACACCTTC	-	TRBJ1-2	-	TRBV18
CASSPPGGNTEAFF	TGTGCCAGCAGTCCCCCCGGGGGGAACACTGAAGCTTTCTTT	-	TRBJ1-1	-	TRBV6-1
CASKAGYLNTEAFF	TGTGCCAGTAAGGCAGGCTATTTGAACACTGAAGCTTTCTTT	-	TRBJ1-1	-	TRBV19
CASSFPGLPYGYTF	TGTGCCAGCAGCTTCCCAGGACTGCCCTATGGCTACACCTTC	-	TRBJ1-2	-	TRBV7-2
CASSIGTLTGELFF	TGTGCCAGTAGTATCGGGACTCTCACCGGGGAGCTGTTTTTT	-	TRBJ2-2	-	TRBV19
CASSADPGQTYEQYF	TGCGCCAGCAGCGCAGATCCGGGACAGACCTACGAGCAGTACTTC	TRBD1	TRBJ2-7	medium-sized	TRBV5-1
CACSGVEKLFF	TGTGCCTGCTCGGGAGTTGAAAAACTGTTTTTT	-	TRBJ1-4	-	TRBV30
CASSQVKASYSNQPQHF	TGTGCCAGCAGCCAGGTTAAAGCTTCGTATAGCAATCAGCCCCAGCATTTT	-	TRBJ1-5	-	TRBV21-1
CASSERVVNTEAFF	TGTGCCAGCAGTGAACGGGTGGTTAACACTGAAGCTTTCTTT	-	TRBJ1-1	once	TRBV2
CASSQTGQGYEQYF	TGTGCCAGCTCACAGACGGGACAGGGCTACGAGCAGTACTTC	TRBD1	TRBJ2-7	-	TRBV18
CASSSLQGSVNYGYTF	TGTGCCAGCAGCTCACTCCAGGGGTCGGTGAACTATGGCTACACCTTC	-	TRBJ1-2	-	TRBV7-9
CASSPSRTSGGAGDEQFF	TGTGCCAGCAGCCCGTCTAGGACTAGCGGGGGGGCCGGCGATGAGCAGTTCTTC	TRBD2	TRBJ2-1	-	TRBV7-2
CASSVELRGGQYF	TGCGCCAGCAGTGTGGAGCTTAGAGGAGGGCAGTACTTC	-	TRBJ2-7	-	TRBV10-2
CASSPGTQGGYTF	TGTGCCAGCAGCCCCGGAACTCAGGGTGGCTACACCTTC	-	TRBJ1-2	-	TRBV7-8
CASQSGTGGSTGELFF	TGTGCCAGCCAGTCCGGGACAGGGGGTTCCACCGGGGAGCTGTTTTTT	TRBD1	TRBJ2-2	-	TRBV10-3
CASSYVRVNTEAFF	TGTGCCAGCAGTTATGTCAGGGTGAACACTGAAGCTTTCTTT	-	TRBJ1-1	-	TRBV6-5
CASRRTGVETQYF	TGTGCCAGCAGACGGACAGGGGTAGAGACCCAGTACTTC	TRBD1	TRBJ2-5	-	TRBV28
CASSYSTDIHIQYF	TGTGCCAGCAGTTACTCGACGGACATCCACATTCAGTACTTC	-	TRBJ2-4	-	TRBV6-5
CATREGENIQYF	TGTGCCACCCGGGAAGGAGAAAACATTCAGTACTTC	-	TRBJ2-4	-	TRBV15
CASSMQGLGNQPQHF	TGTGCCAGTAGTATGCAGGGTTTGGGCAATCAGCCCCAGCATTTT	-	TRBJ1-5	-	TRBV19
CASSQVSRVGSPLHF	TGTGCCAGCAGCCAAGTGTCCAGGGTAGGATCACCCCTCCACTTT	-	TRBJ1-6	-	TRBV3-1/TRBV3-2
CASSSGGANVLTF	TGTGCCAGCTCATCTGGCGGGGCCAACGTCCTGACTTTC	-	TRBJ2-6	-	TRBV18
CASSYKGTGVYGYTF	TGTGCCAGCAGTTACAAAGGGACAGGGGTTTATGGCTACACCTTC	TRBD1	TRBJ1-2	few	TRBV6-5
CSASKGPQFYEQYF	TGCAGTGCTAGTAAGGGGCCCCAGTTCTACGAGCAGTACTTC	-	TRBJ2-7	-	TRBV20-1
CATSRDRGENTEAFF	TGTGCCACCAGCAGAGATAGGGGTGAGAACACTGAAGCTTTCTTT	-	TRBJ1-1	-	TRBV15
CASREQAYEQYF	TGTGCCAGCAGGGAACAGGCGTACGAGCAGTACTTC	-	TRBJ2-7	-	TRBV2
CASSPLDRETQYF	TGTGCCAGCTCACCACTTGACAGAGAGACCCAGTACTTC	-	TRBJ2-5	-	TRBV18
CASGLGTGYGYTF	TGTGCTAGTGGTTTGGGGACAGGTTATGGCTACACCTTC	TRBD1	TRBJ1-2	-	TRBV12-5
CASSLATGANEQFF	TGCGCCAGCAGCTTAGCAACAGGGGCAAATGAGCAGTTCTTC	TRBD1	TRBJ2-1	-	TRBV5-1
CASSPNPNNEQFF	TGTGCCAGCAGTCCTAACCCCAACAATGAGCAGTTCTTC	-	TRBJ2-1	-	TRBV12-3/TRBV12-4
CASSYLPGTDTQYF	TGTGCCAGCAGCTACCTCCCCGGGACAGATACGCAGTATTTT	-	TRBJ2-3	once	TRBV7-3
CASSPGTPAGEQYF	TGCGCCAGCAGCCCCGGCACTCCGGCCGGGGAGCAGTACTTC	-	TRBJ2-7	-	TRBV5-1
CASKGQTYNEQFF	TGTGCCAGCAAGGGGCAGACCTACAATGAGCAGTTCTTC	-	TRBJ2-1	-	TRBV5-6
CASSSRMDRDRKAYEQYF	TGTGCCAGCAGCTCTCGAATGGACCGGGACAGGAAAGCCTACGAGCAGTACTTC	TRBD1	TRBJ2-7	-	TRBV9
CASSPPSGDPSYEQYF	TGTGCCAGCTCACCACCTTCAGGGGACCCATCCTACGAGCAGTACTTC	-	TRBJ2-7	-	TRBV18
CASSLRGEAFF	TGTGCCAGCAGTTTACGGGGGGAAGCTTTCTTT	-	TRBJ1-1	-	TRBV27
CASSLAWETSGGSEQFF	TGCGCCAGCAGCTTGGCTTGGGAGACTAGCGGGGGGTCTGAGCAGTTCTTC	TRBD2	TRBJ2-1	-	TRBV5-1
CASSPWTGSGRIYEQYF	TGTGCCAGCAGCCCCTGGACGGGGTCCGGCCGGATCTACGAGCAGTACTTC	-	TRBJ2-7	-	TRBV7-2